The rows below give T cell receptor beta chains drawn from one sample of a study of cytomegalovirus exposure and HLA in healthy donors. Assay: immunoSEQ multiplex PCR; the TCRdb copy retains only in-frame clones and omits some. The sample lists under 100,000 clones; more than 50% were seen once. The material sequenced was PBMCs. The source of these receptors is a woman aged 40 to 50 in good health and CMV-seropositive. Both conserved end residues are part of each CDR3. The D gene is left open where the match is weak. A clone size is listed for some rows: how often the clone was seen (once, few, many), or a class if it is expanded.

clone_size j_call d_call v_call cdr3_length cdr3_aa cdr3_nt
few TRBJ2-1 TRBD1 TRBV9 17 CASSVGSGGRTYNEQFF TGTGCCAGCAGCGTAGGGTCAGGGGGCCGGACCTACAATGAGCAGTTCTTC
once TRBJ2-2 NA TRBV6-5 13 CASSYQATGELFF TGTGCCAGCAGTTACCAGGCCACCGGGGAGCTGTTTTTT
NA TRBJ2-3 NA TRBV11-3 17 CASSLFLGGSGSDTQYF TGTGCCAGCAGCTTATTTCTGGGGGGATCGGGTTCGGATACGCAGTATTTT
few TRBJ2-7 NA TRBV7-8 15 CASSLKGAVSYEQYF TGTGCCAGCAGCCTAAAAGGGGCAGTCTCCTACGAGCAGTACTTC
NA TRBJ2-1 NA TRBV5-6 12 CASSGLRNEQFF TGTGCCAGCAGCGGTTTGCGGAATGAGCAGTTCTTC
NA TRBJ2-2 TRBD2 TRBV9 17 CASSVGLAGPNTGELFF TGTGCCAGCAGCGTAGGACTAGCGGGGCCGAACACCGGGGAGCTGTTTTTT
few TRBJ1-1 NA TRBV6-5 11 CASSYRSRAFF TGTGCCAGCAGTTACAGGTCCAGGGCTTTCTTT
NA TRBJ1-1 NA TRBV5-1 18 CASSLLPDTRWMNTEAFF TGCGCCAGCAGCTTGCTACCGGACACCCGTTGGATGAACACTGAAGCTTTCTTT
NA TRBJ1-1 TRBD1 TRBV7-9 14 CASSPGQGNTEAFF TGTGCCAGCAGCCCGGGACAGGGCAACACTGAAGCTTTCTTT
NA TRBJ1-1 NA TRBV4-3 17 CASSQDLRGLMNTEAFF TGCGCCAGCAGCCAAGATTTGCGGGGTCTGATGAACACTGAAGCTTTCTTT
NA TRBJ1-2 NA TRBV6-5 14 CASSPFGGSYGYTF TGTGCCAGCAGTCCCTTTGGGGGGTCCTATGGCTACACCTTC
NA TRBJ2-7 TRBD2 TRBV7-2 15 CASSFYGTSRGEQYF TGTGCCAGCAGCTTTTACGGGACTAGCCGGGGCGAGCAGTACTTC
NA TRBJ2-7 NA TRBV30 16 CAWSVVGSYIPYEQYF TGTGCCTGGAGTGTAGTGGGCAGCTATATCCCCTACGAGCAGTACTTC
once TRBJ2-1 NA TRBV5-4 15 CASTPGGTVYNEQFF TGTGCCAGCACCCCGGGGGGGACAGTATACAATGAGCAGTTCTTC